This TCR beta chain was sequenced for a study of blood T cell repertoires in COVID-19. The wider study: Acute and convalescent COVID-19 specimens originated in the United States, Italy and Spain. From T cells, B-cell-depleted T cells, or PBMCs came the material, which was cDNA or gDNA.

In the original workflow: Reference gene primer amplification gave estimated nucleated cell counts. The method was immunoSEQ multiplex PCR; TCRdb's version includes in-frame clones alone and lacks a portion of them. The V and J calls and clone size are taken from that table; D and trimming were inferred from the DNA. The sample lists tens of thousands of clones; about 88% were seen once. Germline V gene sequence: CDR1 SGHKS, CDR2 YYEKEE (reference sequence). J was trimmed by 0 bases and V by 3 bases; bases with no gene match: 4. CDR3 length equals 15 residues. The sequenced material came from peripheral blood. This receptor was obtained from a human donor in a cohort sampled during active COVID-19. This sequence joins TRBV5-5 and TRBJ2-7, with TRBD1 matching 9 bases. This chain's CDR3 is CASSYGQGRSYEQYF. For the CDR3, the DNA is TGTGCCAGCAGCTACGGACAGGGGCGCTCCTACGAGCAGTACTTC.